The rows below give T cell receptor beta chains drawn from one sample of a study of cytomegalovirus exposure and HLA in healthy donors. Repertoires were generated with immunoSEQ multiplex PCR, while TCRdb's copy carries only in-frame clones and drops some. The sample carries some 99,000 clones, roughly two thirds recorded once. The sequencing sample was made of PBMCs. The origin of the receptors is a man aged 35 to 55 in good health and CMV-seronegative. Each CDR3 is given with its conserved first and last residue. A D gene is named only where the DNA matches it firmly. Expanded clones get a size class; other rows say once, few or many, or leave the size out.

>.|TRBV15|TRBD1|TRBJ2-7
TGTGCCACCAGCAGGGGACCCCTGGGACAGACGGGAGAGCAGTACTTC
CATSRGPLGQTGEQYF
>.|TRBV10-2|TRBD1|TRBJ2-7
TGCGCCAGCAGGGAGAGAACAGGGGGCGAGCAGTACTTC
CASRERTGGEQYF
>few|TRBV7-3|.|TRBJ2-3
TGTGCCAGCAGCCTAGTTCCAGATACGCAGTATTTT
CASSLVPDTQYF
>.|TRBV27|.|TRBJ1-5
TGTGCCAGCAGCCCCTACAGAGGGCGGTCTGGCAATCAGCCCCAGCATTTT
CASSPYRGRSGNQPQHF
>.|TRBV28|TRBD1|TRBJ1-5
TGTGCCAGCAGTCGTCGACAGGGTCTAAGTCAGCCCCAGCATTTT
CASSRRQGLSQPQHF
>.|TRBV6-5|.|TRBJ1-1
TGTGCCAGCAGTTACTCAGCGGACCGCCTTTTCTTT
CASSYSADRLFF
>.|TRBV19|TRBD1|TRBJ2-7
TGTGCCAGTAGTATTGGGACAGGGAGCTCCTACGAGCAGTACTTC
CASSIGTGSSYEQYF
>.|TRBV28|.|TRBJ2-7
TGTGCCAGCAGTCGCAGGGAAGCGCAGTACTTC
CASSRREAQYF
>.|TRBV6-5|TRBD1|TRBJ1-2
TGTGCCAGCAGTCTTACAGGGGACTATGGCTACACCTTC
CASSLTGDYGYTF
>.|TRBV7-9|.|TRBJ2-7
TGTGCCAGCAGCCCCCAACAGGAACGAGAGCAGTACTTC
CASSPQQEREQYF
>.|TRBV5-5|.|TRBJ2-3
TGTGCCAGCAGCTTGTACGAGGGGCAGTATTTT
CASSLYEGQYF
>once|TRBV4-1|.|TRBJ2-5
TGCGCCAGCAGCCTCTTGGGGGGTCGGGAGACCCAGTACTTC
CASSLLGGRETQYF
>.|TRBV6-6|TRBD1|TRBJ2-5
TGTGCCAGCAGTTATGGGACAGGGGAAGAGACCCAGTACTTC
CASSYGTGEETQYF
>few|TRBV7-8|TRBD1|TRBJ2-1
TGTGCCAGCAGCTTAGGAGACAGGGTGGTTAATGAGCAGTTCTTC
CASSLGDRVVNEQFF
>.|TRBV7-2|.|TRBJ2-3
TGTGCCAGCAGCTTAGCAAACAGGGAAGATACGCAGTATTTT
CASSLANREDTQYF
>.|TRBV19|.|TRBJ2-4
TGTGCCAGTAGTCCATTCCTTCGTGGGGGGGCCAAAAACATTCAGTACTTC
CASSPFLRGGAKNIQYF
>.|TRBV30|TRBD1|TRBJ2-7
TGTGCGGGGGACAGGGGCTTTTACGAGCAGTACTTC
CAGDRGFYEQYF
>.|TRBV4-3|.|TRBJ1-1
TGCGCCAGCAGCCCGAGCTTAAGGACAGCTGAAGCTTTCTTT
CASSPSLRTAEAFF
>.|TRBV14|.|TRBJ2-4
TGTGCCAGCAGCCATTCAGGGCTAGCCAAAAACATTCAGTACTTC
CASSHSGLAKNIQYF
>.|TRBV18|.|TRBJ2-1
TGTGCCAGCTCACCACCGGAAGGGGATGAGCAGTTCTTC
CASSPPEGDEQFF
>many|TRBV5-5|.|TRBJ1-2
TGTGCCAGCAGCTTGGCTTCCTCTAACTATGGCTACACCTTC
CASSLASSNYGYTF
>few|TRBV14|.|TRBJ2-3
TGTGCCAGCAGCCCCATCGGGACTTTCACAGATACGCAGTATTTT
CASSPIGTFTDTQYF
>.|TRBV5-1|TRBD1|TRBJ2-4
TGCGCCAGCAGCAGGGACAGGGCGCCATTTAACATTCAGTACTTC
CASSRDRAPFNIQYF
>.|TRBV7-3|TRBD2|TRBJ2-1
TGTGCCAGCAGCTTAACTGGCGGGGGGCGGAATGAGCAGTTCTTC
CASSLTGGGRNEQFF
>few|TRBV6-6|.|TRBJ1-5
TGTGCCAGCAGTTACTGGGGGCTGGGGAATCAGCCCCAGCATTTT
CASSYWGLGNQPQHF
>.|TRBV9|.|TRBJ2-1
TGTGCCAGCAGCGTAGTAGGGAGCTCCTACAATGAGCAGTTCTTC
CASSVVGSSYNEQFF
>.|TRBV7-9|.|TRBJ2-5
TGTGCCAGCAGCTCCCCGGCGAGGGAGACCCAGTACTTC
CASSSPARETQYF
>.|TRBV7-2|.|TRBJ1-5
TGTGCCAGCAGCCCTGGGCCCACAGGAGTCAATCAGCCCCAGCATTTT
CASSPGPTGVNQPQHF
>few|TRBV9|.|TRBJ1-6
TGTGCCAGCAGCCATAATAAAGCAAATTCACCCCTCCACTTT
CASSHNKANSPLHF
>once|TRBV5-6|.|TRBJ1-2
TGTGCCAGCAGCTCGGGAGAGGAGGACAACTATGGCTACACCTTC
CASSSGEEDNYGYTF
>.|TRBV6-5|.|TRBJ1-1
TGTGCCAGCACCCGGGGGACGGCGAACACTGAAGCTTTCTTT
CASTRGTANTEAFF
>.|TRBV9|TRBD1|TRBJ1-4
TGTGCCAGCAGCGTATTTCTAGGAGGGACGGGACAGCCAGAAAAACTGTTTTTT
CASSVFLGGTGQPEKLFF
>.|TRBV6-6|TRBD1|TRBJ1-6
TGTGCCAGCAGAGAAACAGGGGGAGGAAATAATTCACCCCTCCACTTT
CASRETGGGNNSPLHF
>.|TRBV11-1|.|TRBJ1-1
TGTGCCAGCAGCCGCTATCAGGACACTGAAGCTTTCTTT
CASSRYQDTEAFF
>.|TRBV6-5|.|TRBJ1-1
TGTGCCAGCAGTTTTCAGGGAATGAACACTGAAGCTTTCTTT
CASSFQGMNTEAFF
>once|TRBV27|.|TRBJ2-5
TGTGCCAGCAGTTTAATCGGGGGTTCAGGACTCCAAGAGACCCAGTACTTC
CASSLIGGSGLQETQYF
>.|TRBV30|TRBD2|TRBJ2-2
TGTGCCTTGGGGACTAGTCGCACCGGGGAGCTGTTTTTT
CALGTSRTGELFF
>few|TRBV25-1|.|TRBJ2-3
TGTGCCAGCAGGGGACGGACAGAAAGCACAGATACGCAGTATTTT
CASRGRTESTDTQYF
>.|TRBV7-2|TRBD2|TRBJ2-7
TGTGCCAGCAGCCCCGTTGGCGGGGGGCTCTACGAGCAGTACTTC
CASSPVGGGLYEQYF